These 29 T cell receptor beta chains share one sample of origin, sequenced in a study of T cells in Graves' hyperthyroidism and ophthalmopathy. TCR beta CDR3 regions were amplified from RNA. The HTBI primer set was used in a first-round RT-PCR of the TCR CDR3. TCRdb re-called the multiplex PCR reads through MiXCR, storing one row per CDR3 protein. The data hold 380,000 or so distinct CDR3 sequences, with about 19% observed a single time. Sequencing was performed on blood. The receptors were gathered from a woman aged 18-30 years with Graves' hyperthyroidism.

This clonotype came up many times. The chain has TRBV27 and TRBJ2-5; 11 bases line up with TRBD2. Looked up from germline, CDR1 is MNHEY and CDR2 is SMNVEV (reference sequence). V was clipped by 1 base and J by 6 bases; unmatched bases: 4. This CDR3 contains 15 residues. Here the CDR3 DNA reads TGTGCCAGCAGTTTATTTAGCGGGGGGGCGAAGACCCAGTACTTC. As protein: CASSLFSGGAKTQYF.

At least ten counts were recorded for this clonotype. J is TRBJ1-5 and V is TRBV14, with TRBD1 matching over 10 bases. The junction had 10 bases not matched to a gene; V was cut back by 1 base and J by 1 base. Germline V gene data show CDR1 as SGHDN and CDR2 as FVKESK. The CDR3 covers 19 residues. The CDR3 reads CASSQGRDRGRWSNQPQHF. CDR3 in DNA: TGTGCCAGCAGCCAAGGCCGGGACAGGGGTCGTTGGAGCAATCAGCCCCAGCATTTT.

This chain connects TRBV14 to TRBJ2-7, with unresolved D. V gave up 3 bases and J gave up 7 bases, with 13 bases separating them. There are 13 residues in the CDR3. Germline loops: CDR1 SGHDN, CDR2 FVKESK. The CDR3 here is CASSQVPSREQYF. The CDR3 bases are TGTGCCAGCAGCCAGGTCCCGTCCAGGGAGCAGTACTTC.

This clonotype was observed at least ten times. DNA for the CDR3: TGTGCCAGCAGCTTGTCTTCGAACACCGGGGAGCTGTTTTTT. This translates into CASSLSSNTGELFF. The chain couples TRBV11-2 to TRBJ2-2; D call uncertain. The germline gives CDR1 SGHAT, CDR2 FQNNGV. CDR3 length: 14 residues. Trimming cost V 3 bases and J 0 bases, with 5 bases left between them.

The rearrangement joins TRBV3-1 to TRBJ2-3; 14 bases match TRBD2. Germline CDR1 reads LGHDT; CDR2 reads YNNKEL (reference sequence). The CDR3 length is 17 residues. J gave up 4 bases and V 6 bases, and 9 bases lay outside the gene matches. The CDR3 DNA reads TGTGCCAGCAGTCCTTCCGGGACTAGCGGGGGTGCAGATACGCAGTATTTT. Protein: CASSPSGTSGGADTQYF.

In this sample, this clonotype turned up many times. The CDR3 sequence is CASSSTDGLLYGYTF. The CDR3 coding sequence is TGTGCCAGCAGCTCGACCGACGGACTCCTCTATGGCTACACCTTC. The chain uses TRBV7-8 and TRBJ1-2; no reliable D call. The germline V gene encodes CDR1 SGHVS and CDR2 FQNEAQ. The CDR3 length is 15 residues. Deletions cut 4 bases from V and 4 bases from J, with 16 bases between.

Many counts were recorded for this clonotype. The chain has TRBV24-1 and TRBJ1-5, with TRBD1 as a possible D gene (5 bases). The CDR3 totals 15 residues. V was trimmed by 5 bases and J by 0 bases, leaving 10 bases between them. The V gene's germline CDR1 is KGHDR and CDR2 SFDVKD. CDR3 loop: CATSGGEYSNQPQHF. The CDR3 bases are TGTGCCACCAGTGGAGGGGAGTATAGCAATCAGCCCCAGCATTTT.

The rearrangement links TRBV3-1 to TRBJ1-1, with D perhaps TRBD1 (6 bases). Germline CDR1 is LGHDT and CDR2 is YNNKEL (reference sequence). The CDR3 covers 14 residues. Trimming left V 4 bases short and J 8 bases short, with 17 bases between. The CDR3 sequence: CASSPFAGVTEAFF. Here the CDR3 DNA reads TGTGCCAGCAGCCCCTTCGCAGGGGTGACAGAAGCTTTCTTT.

There are many counts of this clonotype. This chain joins TRBV12-3 or TRBV12-4 and TRBJ2-7; 10 bases are a match to TRBD2. This CDR3 has 15 residues. V shed 5 bases and J 2 bases; nucleotides not matched to a gene: 6. The CDR3 is CASSPTSGATYEQYF. The CDR3 region has the DNA TGTGCCAGCAGTCCCACTAGCGGGGCAACCTACGAGCAGTACTTC.

Worth noting for this clonotype: Possible read error: a much larger clone is one base away. This chain links TRBV2 with TRBJ2-6; maybe TRBD1 (5 bases). The CDR3 length is 17 residues. Germline lookup yields CDR1 SNHLY and CDR2 FYNNEI. CDR3 in amino acids: CVSRVSFLSSGANVLTF. CDR3 nucleotides: TGTGTCAGCAGGGTATCATTCTTAAGCTCTGGGGCCAACGTCCTGACTTTC.

Details on this clonotype: With a much larger clone just one base away, this may be a read error. V is TRBV5-1 and J is TRBJ2-7; weak D call: TRBD1 (5 bases). The germline V gene encodes CDR1 SGHRS and CDR2 YFSETQ. The CDR3 has 16 amino acids. This CDR3 is CASSLEVQGLNYEQCF. CDR3 DNA sequence: TGCGCCAGCAGCTTGGAAGTCCAGGGTCTTAACTACGAGCAGTGCTTC. The entire variable domain, with the rest obtained from reference TRBV5-1 and TRBJ2-7, is as follows: KAGVTQTPRYLIKTRGQQVTLSCSPISGHRSVSWYQQTPGQGLQFLFEYFSETQRNKGNFPGRFSGRQFSNSRSEMNVSTLELGDSALYLCASSLEVQGLNYEQCFGPGTRLTVT.

This clonotype was counted at least ten times. The V call is TRBV7-2, the J call TRBJ1-1; D is undetermined. Germline V lookup: CDR1 SGHTA, CDR2 FQGNSA. V lost 1 base and J lost 3, with 9 bases in between. CDR3 length: 14 residues. This CDR3 reads CASSLGPRDTEAFF. CDR3 coding DNA: TGTGCCAGCAGCTTAGGTCCTAGGGACACTGAAGCTTTCTTT.

Here the CDR3 DNA reads TGTGCCTGCAGTTACGGGACCCCCGAGCAGTACGTC. Translated, it gives CACSYGTPEQYV. The gene calls are TRBV6-5 and TRBJ2-7; TRBD1 or TRBD2 may be the D gene (5 bases each). CDR3 length: 12 amino acids. The germline V gene has CDR1 MNHEY and CDR2 SVGAGI.

The chain's CDR3 is CASSQVRGSGSGEQYF. The DNA of the CDR3 is TGTGCCAGCAGCCAAGTCAGGGGCTCCGGATCGGGGGAGCAGTACTTC. The V and J genes are TRBV4-2 and TRBJ2-7, with D possibly matching TRBD1 (6 bases). The CDR3 loop spans 16 amino acids. Germline CDR1 reads LGHNA; CDR2 reads YNFKEQ. Between the trimmed V and J ends, which lost 1 base and 7 bases, there was a span of 20 bases.

This clonotype was counted at least ten times. V and J are TRBV15 and TRBJ2-5; D gene uncertain. Per the germline V gene, CDR1 is LNHNV and CDR2 is YYDKDF (reference sequence). Trimming stripped 0 bases from V and 7 bases from J, with 18 bases between. This CDR3 comprises 16 residues. The chain's CDR3 is CATSRDRGRSAGTQYF. The CDR3 coding sequence is TGTGCCACCAGCAGAGATCGTGGCAGATCCGCCGGGACCCAGTACTTC.

This clonotype was seen ten or more times. The chain carries TRBV5-1 and TRBJ2-2; no clear D gene. V shed 0 bases and J shed 1 base, with 7 bases lying between them. The length of the CDR3 is 15 residues. The germline V gene has CDR1 SGHRS and CDR2 YFSETQ. CDR3 amino acids: CASSLGPLNTGELFF. The CDR3 coding sequence is TGCGCCAGCAGCTTGGGACCTCTGAACACCGGGGAGCTGTTTTTT.

This clonotype was found many times. The rearrangement links TRBV12-3 or TRBV12-4 to TRBJ2-7, with D perhaps TRBD1 (5 bases). Trimming removed 2 bases from V and 6 bases from J, with 17 bases in between. This CDR3 spans 15 amino acids. The CDR3 reads CASSLSLAGWGEQYF. CDR3 nucleotides: TGTGCCAGCAGTTTATCCCTCGCAGGGTGGGGCGAGCAGTACTTC.

Concerning this clonotype: The CDR3 does not end in the conserved phenylalanine or tryptophan, so this is likely a read error. The J gene is TRBJ2-2, the V gene TRBV5-1; D not certain. Trimming took 7 bases from V and 0 from J, leaving 10 bases between them. There are 14 residues in the CDR3. Germline V gene sequence: CDR1 SGHRS, CDR2 YFSETQ. The DNA for the CDR3 is TGCGCCAGCCGATGGCAGGCGAACACCGGGGAGCTGTTTTTG. Translating gives CASRWQANTGELFL.

This clonotype showed up many times. This chain joins TRBV27 and TRBJ1-1; D is unresolved. CDR1 MNHEY and CDR2 SMNVEV come from the germline V gene (reference sequence). This CDR3 is built from 15 residues. The V end lost 3 bases, the J end lost 1 base, and 12 bases lay between the germline ends. In DNA form, the CDR3 reads TGTGCCAGCAGTTTCTACGGGCCGGGGAACACTGAAGCTTTCTTT. Amino acids: CASSFYGPGNTEAFF.

The chain has TRBV20-1 and TRBJ2-2; 9 bases map to TRBD2. J lost 3 bases, V lost 0 bases, and 11 bases had no gene match. Per germline, CDR1 DFQATT and CDR2 SNEGSKA (reference sequence). The CDR3 spans 18 residues. The CDR3 spells CSARDRGSGGQHTGELFF. The CDR3 DNA is TGCAGTGCTAGAGATCGGGGTAGCGGGGGCCAACACACCGGGGAGCTGTTTTTT.

This clonotype was seen ten or more times. The chain couples TRBV27 to TRBJ2-5; D may correspond to TRBD1 or TRBD2 (5 bases each). Germline V CDR1 and CDR2: MNHEY, SMNVEV (reference sequence). The CDR3 runs 14 residues. V lost 2 bases, J lost 4 bases, and 11 bases lay in between. The CDR3 nucleotides are TGTGCCAGCAGTTTAGGGACGTACGGAGAGACCCAGTACTTC. Encoded protein: CASSLGTYGETQYF.

This clonotype was seen just once. Given a much more abundant clone one base away, this may be a read error. This CDR3 is CASSELGDGDTEAFF. The DNA for the CDR3 is TGTGCCAGCAGTGAGTTGGGAGACGGGGACACTGAAGCTTTCTTT. V and J are TRBV6-1 and TRBJ1-1, with no clear D. V gave up 3 bases and J gave up 3 bases, with 14 bases separating them. Germline V gene lookup returns CDR1 MNHNS and CDR2 SASEGT. This CDR3 has 15 amino acids.

This clonotype was observed many times. J is TRBJ2-2 and V is TRBV5-1; D not resolved. The CDR3 has 15 residues. Germline V CDR1 and CDR2: SGHRS, YFSETQ. Trimming shortened V by 0 bases and J by 0 bases, and 6 bases separated the two germline ends. The CDR3 DNA reads as TGCGCCAGCAGCTTGGTTTTGGCGAACACCGGGGAGCTGTTTTTT. Translation gives CASSLVLANTGELFF.

This clonotype has ten or more counts. The rearrangement links TRBV6-1 to TRBJ1-5; D is undetermined. Germline assignment: CDR1 MNHNS and CDR2 SASEGT. V was clipped by 8 bases and J by 2 bases, with 10 bases between them. There are 13 residues in the CDR3. This chain's CDR3 is CASCGSRNQPQHF. CDR3 coding DNA: TGTGCCAGCTGTGGGTCTCGCAATCAGCCCCAGCATTTT.

J is TRBJ2-7 and V is TRBV4-2; a weak D match, TRBD1 (6 bases). Trimming left V 0 bases short and J 2 bases short, with 11 bases between. CDR3 length equals 15 residues. The germline V gene has CDR1 LGHNA and CDR2 YNFKEQ. The CDR3 loop is CASSQDRTATYEQYF. In DNA, the CDR3 is TGTGCCAGCAGCCAAGATCGGACAGCTACCTACGAGCAGTACTTC.

This clonotype was seen a handful of times. The V and J genes are TRBV6-1 and TRBJ2-7; the match to TRBD2 covers 7 bases. CDR3 size: 14 residues. Germline V gives CDR1 MNHNS, CDR2 SASEGT. V was pared by 5 bases and J by 3 bases, with 7 bases of the junction left unmatched. In nucleotides, the CDR3 is TGTGCCAGCAGTCCCGGGGGGAGAAACTACGAGCAGTACTTC. Translation gives CASSPGGRNYEQYF.

The chain uses TRBV6-4 and TRBJ2-7; D is ambiguous. This CDR3 is 13 amino acids long. Germline CDR1 and CDR2: MRHNA and SNTAGT. V lost 3 bases, J lost 3 bases, and 9 bases lay in between. The CDR3 coding sequence is TGTGCCAGCAGTGAATCCAGCCACTACGAGCAGTACTTC. It yields the protein CASSESSHYEQYF.

Many counts were recorded for this clonotype. The V call is TRBV6-1, the J call TRBJ1-2; D not certain. The CDR3 covers 13 residues. Germline V lookup: CDR1 MNHNS, CDR2 SASEGT. Trimming stripped 4 bases from V and 4 bases from J, with 10 bases between. CDR3 residues: CASSGTTGYGYTF. CDR3 bases: TGTGCCAGCAGTGGAACTACGGGCTATGGCTACACCTTC.

This clonotype was seen many times. V and J are TRBV6-1 and TRBJ1-5; D unresolved. The CDR3 runs to 15 residues. Germline V gene sequence: CDR1 MNHNS, CDR2 SASEGT. Trimming shortened V by 0 bases and J by 3 bases, and 9 bases separated the two germline ends. The CDR3 region has the DNA TGTGCCAGCAGTGAAGCCGGGGTTCACAATCAGCCCCAGCATTTT. This gives the protein CASSEAGVHNQPQHF.